A single sample gave rise to the 29 T cell receptor beta chains below, sequenced in a study of cytomegalovirus exposure and HLA in healthy donors. TCRdb's table, derived via immunoSEQ multiplex PCR, lists solely in-frame clones and lacks some. This table has tens of thousands of clones, 70% to 90% appearing once. The sample consisted of PBMCs. Receptor source: a woman between 18 and 29 years old in good health and CMV-seronegative.

This clone was seen more than once but under ten times. V is TRBV7-2 and J is TRBJ2-5; the D gene is possibly TRBD2 (5 bases). Germline V gene lookup returns CDR1 SGHTA and CDR2 FQGNSA. The germline V and J ends were trimmed by 5 bases and 5 bases, with 15 bases remaining between them. The CDR3 loop spans 14 amino acids. The CDR3 protein is CASSARDYGETQYF. For the CDR3, the DNA is TGTGCCAGCAGCGCAAGAGACTACGGCGAGACCCAGTACTTC.

V and J are TRBV7-2 and TRBJ1-3, with D possibly being TRBD1 (6 bases). V gave up 2 bases and J gave up 3 bases, with 14 bases separating them. CDR1 SGHTA and CDR2 FQGNSA come from the germline V gene. The CDR3 runs 16 residues. The CDR3 bases are TGTGCCAGCAGCTTAACAGGACAGACGGGTGGAAACACCATATATTTT. Its translation: CASSLTGQTGGNTIYF.

The chain employs TRBV5-6 and TRBJ2-5, with D perhaps TRBD1 (6 bases). CDR1 SGHDT and CDR2 YYEEEE come from the germline V gene. The germline V and J ends were trimmed by 6 bases and 1 base, with 10 bases remaining between them. This CDR3 is built from 13 residues. In DNA form, the CDR3 reads TGTGCCAGCACCCGGACAGTCCAAGAGACCCAGTACTTC. Translated, it gives CASTRTVQETQYF. Complete variable domain (other parts from reference TRBV5-6 and TRBJ2-5): DAGVTQSPTHLIKTRGQQVTLRCSPKSGHDTVSWYQQALGQGPQFIFQYYEEEERQRGNFPDRFSGHQFPNYSSELNVNALLLGDSALYLCASTRTVQETQYFGPGTRLLVL.

CDR3 DNA: TGTGCCACCAGCAGAAGTACTAGCGGGCCACAAGAGACCCAGTACTTC. Protein: CATSRSTSGPQETQYF. The chain links TRBV15 to TRBJ2-5, with TRBD2 identical over 9 bases. Germline V lookup: CDR1 LNHNV, CDR2 YYDKDF (reference sequence). This CDR3 spans 16 amino acids. The junction had 6 bases not matched to a gene; V was cut back by 2 bases and J by 2 bases.

The chain carries TRBV30 and TRBJ2-2; D is perhaps TRBD2 (5 bases). CDR3 length: 15 amino acids. Germline CDR1 and CDR2: GTSNPN and SVGIG (reference sequence). V dropped 4 bases and J dropped 5 bases, with 17 bases sitting between them. The CDR3 region has the DNA TGTGCCTGGAAATTATGGAGCGGAGTAACCGGGGAGCTGTTTTTT. This gives the protein CAWKLWSGVTGELFF.

J is TRBJ2-7 and V is TRBV2; D remains ambiguous. This CDR3 contains 12 residues. Germline values: CDR1 SNHLY, CDR2 FYNNEI. V gave up 4 bases and J gave up 3 bases, with 7 bases separating them. CDR3 sequence reads: CASSVNGYEQYF. Written as DNA, the CDR3 is TGTGCCAGCAGTGTGAACGGCTACGAGCAGTACTTC.

This clone showed up just once. The genes are TRBV5-8 and TRBJ1-2; no reliable D call. From germline, CDR1 is SGHTS and CDR2 YDEGEE. Trimming took 4 bases from V and 2 from J, leaving 18 bases between them. The CDR3 runs to 16 residues. CDR3 DNA sequence: TGTGCCAGCAGCCGTTTTTCCCGGCCCAGGAACTATGGCTACACCTTC. Amino acids: CASSRFSRPRNYGYTF.

The chain couples TRBV29-1 to TRBJ2-1; a weak D match, TRBD1 (6 bases). CDR3 size: 12 residues. Trimming left V 7 bases short and J 4 bases short, with 11 bases between. The germline V gene has CDR1 SQVTM and CDR2 ANQGSEA. The CDR3 region has the DNA TGCAGCGACAGGGACGCGTACAATGAGCAGTTCTTC. Its translation: CSDRDAYNEQFF.

The sample holds a few counts of this clone. This chain connects TRBV18 to TRBJ2-7; TRBD1 agrees at 7 bases. Losses at the gene ends were 6 bases for V and 3 bases for J; bases not matched to a gene: 5. CDR3 size: 13 residues. CDR1 and CDR2 from the germline V gene are KGHSH and LQKENI. The CDR3 protein is CASSPDRYYEQYF. The CDR3 region has the DNA TGTGCCAGCTCCCCGGACAGGTACTACGAGCAGTACTTC.

This clone was found once. The chain uses TRBV29-1 and TRBJ2-6, with TRBD1 as a possible D gene (6 bases). Trimming stripped 7 bases from V and 2 bases from J, with 12 bases between. Germline V CDR1 and CDR2: SQVTM, ANQGSEA. The length of the CDR3 is 14 residues. CDR3 nucleotides: TGCAGCGCCCCAACAGGGCCTGGGGCCAACGTCCTGACTTTC. Its protein is CSAPTGPGANVLTF.

This sequence joins TRBV7-2 and TRBJ1-6, with 9 bases matching TRBD1. Trimming cost V 2 bases and J 6 bases; bases outside gene matches: 5. The CDR3 spans 16 residues. Germline assignment: CDR1 SGHTA and CDR2 FQGNSA. CDR3 DNA: TGTGCCAGCAGCTTAAGAACAGGGGGCTCTAATTCACCCCTCCACTTT. Translation gives CASSLRTGGSNSPLHF.

The V and J genes are TRBV30 and TRBJ1-6; D remains unclear. Between the trimmed V and J ends, which lost 5 bases and 0 bases, there was a span of 20 bases. The CDR3 runs to 18 residues. Germline CDR1 GTSNPN, CDR2 SVGIG (reference sequence). As DNA, the CDR3 is TGTGCCTGGGACGGCCTAGGTGGCGTGAGCTCCTATAATTCACCCCTCCACTTT. Encoded protein: CAWDGLGGVSSYNSPLHF.

The chain links TRBV7-2 to TRBJ1-6; 7 bases map to TRBD1. The V gene end was trimmed by 3 bases and the J gene end by 11 bases; junction bases not matched to a gene: 10. The CDR3 sequence is 15 residues long. CDR1 SGHTA and CDR2 FQGNSA come from the germline V gene. The CDR3 region is CASSLRDSQATPLHF. DNA for the CDR3: TGTGCCAGCAGCTTGAGGGACAGCCAAGCTACACCCCTCCACTTT.

The chain employs TRBV28 and TRBJ2-7, with 8 positions matching TRBD2. The junction had 9 bases not matched to a gene; V was cut back by 8 bases and J by 3 bases. The CDR3 runs 14 residues. Germline V gene data show CDR1 as MDHEN and CDR2 as SYDVKM. CDR3 in DNA: TGTGCCAGCCGCGGCGATAGCGGGATCTACGAGCAGTACTTC. Translation: CASRGDSGIYEQYF.

The chain uses TRBV5-1 and TRBJ2-1, with D uncertain. The V end was cut by 4 bases, the J end by 0 bases, with 14 bases between. This CDR3 spans 16 amino acids. Per the germline V gene, CDR1 is SGHRS and CDR2 is YFSETQ. CDR3 sequence reads: CASSLESLSSYNEQFF. The CDR3 region has the DNA TGCGCCAGCAGCCTGGAGAGCCTTAGCTCCTACAATGAGCAGTTCTTC.

The chain links TRBV27 to TRBJ2-2; 8 bases are shared with TRBD2. Germline values: CDR1 MNHEY, CDR2 SMNVEV (reference sequence). The length of the CDR3 is 15 residues. The junction had 5 bases not matched to a gene; V was cut back by 7 bases and J by 1 base. Here the CDR3 DNA reads TGTGCCAGCAATCTCCGGGGGGGGAACACCGGGGAGCTGTTTTTT. It is translated as CASNLRGGNTGELFF.

The chain is built from TRBV10-2 and TRBJ2-1; 15 bases align to TRBD2. Looked up from germline, CDR1 is WSHSY and CDR2 is SAAADI. J lost 7 bases, V lost 3 bases, and 10 bases had no gene match. The CDR3 is made up of 18 amino acids. The CDR3 here is CASSDRRTSGRAWNEQFF. The CDR3 bases are TGCGCCAGCAGTGACCGTAGGACTAGCGGGAGGGCCTGGAATGAGCAGTTCTTC.

The rearrangement uses TRBV6-5 and TRBJ2-5; TRBD2 matches 7 bases. The CDR3 has 15 amino acids. Germline trimming cut 2 bases from V and 5 bases from J; bases unmatched to any gene: 8. Germline values: CDR1 MNHEY, CDR2 SVGAGI. Here the CDR3 DNA reads TGTGCCAGCAGTTACCGCGGCGGGAGCACCGAGACCCAGTACTTC. This codes for CASSYRGGSTETQYF.

The chain carries TRBV28 and TRBJ1-5, with a tentative D call TRBD1 (5 bases). Germline values: CDR1 MDHEN, CDR2 SYDVKM. The CDR3 covers 15 residues. Between the trimmed V and J ends, which lost 4 bases and 1 base, there was a span of 11 bases. CDR3 DNA: TGTGCCAGCAGTTCAGGGTTGGGGAGCAATCAGCCCCAGCATTTT. This encodes CASSSGLGSNQPQHF.

This rearrangement joins TRBV7-9 to TRBJ2-1; a weak D match, TRBD1 (5 bases). Trimming stripped 4 bases from V and 16 bases from J, with 14 bases between. The CDR3 loop spans 11 amino acids. Germline loops: CDR1 SEHNR, CDR2 FQNEAQ (reference sequence). CDR3 DNA sequence: TGTGCCAGCAGCTCCGACAGATCCGTATTCTTC. As protein: CASSSDRSVFF.

This clone was counted between two and nine times. The gene calls are TRBV7-8 and TRBJ1-5; 10 bases are shared with TRBD1. Germline V gene lookup returns CDR1 SGHVS and CDR2 FQNEAQ. The CDR3 has 15 residues. After removal of 6 bases from V and 7 bases from J, the junction contained 9 bases not matched to a gene. CDR3 sequence reads: CASSNRDRGEQPQHF. DNA for the CDR3: TGTGCCAGCAGTAACCGGGACAGGGGCGAGCAGCCCCAGCATTTT.

This chain uses TRBV30 with TRBJ1-2, with 9 nucleotides matching TRBD1. Germline V lookup: CDR1 GTSNPN, CDR2 SVGIG (reference sequence). This CDR3 has 14 amino acids. V lost 6 bases, J lost 7 bases, and 12 bases stayed unmatched. In DNA form, the CDR3 reads TGTGCCTGTGCGCCTACGGGACAGGGCGCTGGCTACACCTTC. Its protein is CACAPTGQGAGYTF.

V and J are TRBV11-2 and TRBJ1-1, with D hard to call. Trimming removed 1 base at V and 5 bases at J, with 11 bases between. The CDR3 consists of 14 residues. Germline values: CDR1 SGHAT, CDR2 FQNNGV. CDR3: CASSLGARKTEAFF. For the CDR3, the DNA is TGTGCCAGCAGCTTAGGGGCACGAAAAACTGAAGCTTTCTTT.

In its sample, this clone was seen a few times. V and J are TRBV9 and TRBJ2-3; 8 bases fit TRBD1. The germline V gene has CDR1 SGDLS and CDR2 YYNGEE. The J segment lost 3 bases and the V segment lost 3 bases, leaving 6 bases of the junction unmatched. The CDR3 contains 15 residues. The CDR3 nucleotides are TGTGCCAGCAGCGGACGGACAGGGTGGACAGATACGCAGTATTTT. Translated: CASSGRTGWTDTQYF.

This clone was observed once. CDR3 nucleotides: TGCGCCAGCAGAACAGGGGATAATCAGCCCCAGCATTTT. This codes for CASRTGDNQPQHF. This chain uses TRBV5-1 with TRBJ1-5; 7 nucleotides line up with TRBD1. This CDR3 contains 13 residues. J lost 4 bases, V lost 5 bases, and 3 bases had no gene match. Germline CDR1 and CDR2: SGHRS and YFSETQ.

V and J are TRBV6-1 and TRBJ2-3; TRBD2 agrees at 8 bases. The CDR3 length is 18 residues. In germline, CDR1 is MNHNS, CDR2 SASEGT. The J segment lost 1 base and the V segment lost 1 base, leaving 10 bases of the junction unmatched. The CDR3 protein is CASSEGTTSAGGTDTQYF. The CDR3 DNA follows: TGTGCCAGCAGTGAAGGAACCACCTCAGCGGGAGGCACAGATACGCAGTATTTT.

J is TRBJ2-7 and V is TRBV21-1; TRBD1 is the table's D call and was not checked against the DNA. TRBV21-1 is recorded as a pseudogene. CDR3 size: 13 residues. The CDR3: CASSKEGAYEQYF. The CDR3 DNA reads TGTGCCAGCAGCAAAGAGGGGGCCTACGAGCAGTACTTC.

The genes are TRBV15 and TRBJ2-2, with D perhaps TRBD1 (5 bases). Trimming pared 0 bases from V and 5 bases from J, leaving 19 bases between. Germline-derived CDR1 and CDR2 are LNHNV and YYDKDF (reference sequence). This CDR3 comprises 18 residues. The CDR3 coding sequence is TGTGCCACCAGCAGAGACCTGATGACAGAGATATTAACCGGGGAGCTGTTTTTT. Translation: CATSRDLMTEILTGELFF.

This clone was recorded a few times. The rearrangement uses TRBV18 and TRBJ1-4; perhaps TRBD1 as D (6 bases). V was cut by 6 bases and J by 5 bases, with 10 bases left in between. CDR1 and CDR2 (germline): KGHSH, LQKENI. The CDR3 covers 13 residues. The CDR3 DNA sequence: TGTGCCAGCTCGCCTGGACAGAATGAAAAACTGTTTTTT. Encoded protein: CASSPGQNEKLFF.